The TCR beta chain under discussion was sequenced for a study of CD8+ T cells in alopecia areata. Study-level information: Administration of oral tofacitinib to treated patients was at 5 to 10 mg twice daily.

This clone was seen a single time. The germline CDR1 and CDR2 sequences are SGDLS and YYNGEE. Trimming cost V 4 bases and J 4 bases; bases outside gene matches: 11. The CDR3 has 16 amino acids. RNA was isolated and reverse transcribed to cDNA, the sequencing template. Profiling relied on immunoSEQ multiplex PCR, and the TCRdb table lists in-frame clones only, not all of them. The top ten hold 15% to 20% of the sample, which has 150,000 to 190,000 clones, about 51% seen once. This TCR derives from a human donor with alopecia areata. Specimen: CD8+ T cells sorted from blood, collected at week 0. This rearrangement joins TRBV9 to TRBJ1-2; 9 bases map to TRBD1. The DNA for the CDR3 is TGTGCCAGCAGCCCGGGACAGGGAGTCTCCTTCTATGGCTACACCTTC. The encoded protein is CASSPGQGVSFYGYTF.